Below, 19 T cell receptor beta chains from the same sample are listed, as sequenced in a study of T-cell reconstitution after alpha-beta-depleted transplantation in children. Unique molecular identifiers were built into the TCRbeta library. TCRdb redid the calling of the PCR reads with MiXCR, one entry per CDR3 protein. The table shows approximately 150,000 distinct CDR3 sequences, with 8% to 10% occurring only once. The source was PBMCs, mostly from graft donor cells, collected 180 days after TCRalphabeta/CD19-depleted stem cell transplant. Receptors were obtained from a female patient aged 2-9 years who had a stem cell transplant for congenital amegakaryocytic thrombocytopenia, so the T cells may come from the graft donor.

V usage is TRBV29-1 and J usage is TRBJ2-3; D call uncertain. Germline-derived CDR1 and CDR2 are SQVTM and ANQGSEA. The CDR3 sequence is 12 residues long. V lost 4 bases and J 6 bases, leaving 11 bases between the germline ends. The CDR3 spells CSVARPGDTQYF. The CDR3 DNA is TGCAGCGTTGCCAGGCCGGGCGATACGCAGTATTTT.

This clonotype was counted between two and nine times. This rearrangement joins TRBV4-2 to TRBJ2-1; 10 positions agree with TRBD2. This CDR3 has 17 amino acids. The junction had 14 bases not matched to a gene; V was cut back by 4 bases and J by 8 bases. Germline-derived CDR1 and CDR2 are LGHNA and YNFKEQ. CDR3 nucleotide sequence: TGTGCCAGCAGCCCCGATCAGCGGGGGGGAAGAGGGGATGAGCAGTTCTTC. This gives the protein CASSPDQRGGRGDEQFF.

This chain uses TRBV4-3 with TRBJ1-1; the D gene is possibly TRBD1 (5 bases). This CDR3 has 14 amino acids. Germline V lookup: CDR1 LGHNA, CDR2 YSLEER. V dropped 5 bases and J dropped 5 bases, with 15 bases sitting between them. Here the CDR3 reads CASSFQRGGTEAFF. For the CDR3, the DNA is TGCGCCAGCAGCTTCCAGCGGGGGGGGACTGAAGCTTTCTTT.

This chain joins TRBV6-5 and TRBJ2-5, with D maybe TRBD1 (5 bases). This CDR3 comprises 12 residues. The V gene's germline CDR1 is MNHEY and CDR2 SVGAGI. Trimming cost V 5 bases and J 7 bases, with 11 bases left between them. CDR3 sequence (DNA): TGTGCCAGCAGTCAGGGAACGGTGACCCAGTACTTC. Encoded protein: CASSQGTVTQYF.

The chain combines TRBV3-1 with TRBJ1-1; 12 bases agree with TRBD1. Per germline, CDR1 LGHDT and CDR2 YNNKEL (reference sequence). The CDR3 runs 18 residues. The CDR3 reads CTFRPTGTGGASVTEAFF. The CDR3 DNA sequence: TGTACCTTCCGGCCCACCGGGACAGGGGGCGCGTCGGTCACTGAAGCTTTCTTT. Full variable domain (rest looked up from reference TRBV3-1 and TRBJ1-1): DTAVSQTPKYLVTQMGNDKSIKCEQNLGHDTMYWYKQDSKKFLKIMFSYNNKELIINETVPNRFSPKSPDKAHLNLHINSLELGDSAVYFCTFRPTGTGGASVTEAFFGQGTRLTVV.

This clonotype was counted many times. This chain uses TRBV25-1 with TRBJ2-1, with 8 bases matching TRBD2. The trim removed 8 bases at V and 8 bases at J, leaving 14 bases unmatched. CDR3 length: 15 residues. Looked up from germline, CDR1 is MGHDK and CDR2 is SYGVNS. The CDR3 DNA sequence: TGTGCCAGCGGACCCAGGAGCGGGAGTGGCCATGAGCAGTTCTTC. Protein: CASGPRSGSGHEQFF.

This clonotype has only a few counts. CDR3 sequence: CSVRRGGTANEQFF. The CDR3, as DNA: TGCAGCGTTCGGCGGGGGGGCACGGCTAATGAGCAGTTCTTC. This chain links TRBV29-1 with TRBJ2-1; 9 positions match TRBD2. Germline CDR1 reads SQVTM; CDR2 reads ANQGSEA. The V and J ends lost 5 bases and 7 bases, in that order; junction bases with no gene match: 9. This CDR3 is built from 14 residues.

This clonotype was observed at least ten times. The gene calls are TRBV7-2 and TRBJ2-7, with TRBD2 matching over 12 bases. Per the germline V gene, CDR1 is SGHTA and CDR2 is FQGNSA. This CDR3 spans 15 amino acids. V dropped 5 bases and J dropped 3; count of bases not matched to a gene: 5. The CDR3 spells CASSVLAGGDYEQYF. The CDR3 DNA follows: TGTGCCAGCAGCGTACTAGCGGGGGGCGACTACGAGCAGTACTTC. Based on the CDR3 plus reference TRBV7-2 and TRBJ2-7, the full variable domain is GAGVSQSPSNKVTEKGKDVELRCDPISGHTALYWYRQSLGQGLEFLIYFQGNSAPDKSGLPSDRFSAERTGGSVSTLTIQRTQQEDSAVYLCASSVLAGGDYEQYFGPGTRLTVT.

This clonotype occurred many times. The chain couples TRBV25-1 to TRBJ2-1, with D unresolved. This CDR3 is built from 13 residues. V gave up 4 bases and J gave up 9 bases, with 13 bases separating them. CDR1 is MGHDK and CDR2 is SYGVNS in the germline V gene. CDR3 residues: CASSALKMGEQFF. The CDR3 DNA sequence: TGTGCCAGCAGTGCCCTAAAGATGGGTGAGCAGTTCTTC.

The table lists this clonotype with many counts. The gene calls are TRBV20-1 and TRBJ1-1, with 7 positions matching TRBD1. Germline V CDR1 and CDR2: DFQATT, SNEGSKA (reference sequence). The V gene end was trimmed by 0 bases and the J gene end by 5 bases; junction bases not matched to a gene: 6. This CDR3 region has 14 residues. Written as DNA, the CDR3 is TGCAGTGCTAGAGATAACAGGGGCTGGACTGAAGCTTTCTTT. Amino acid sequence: CSARDNRGWTEAFF.

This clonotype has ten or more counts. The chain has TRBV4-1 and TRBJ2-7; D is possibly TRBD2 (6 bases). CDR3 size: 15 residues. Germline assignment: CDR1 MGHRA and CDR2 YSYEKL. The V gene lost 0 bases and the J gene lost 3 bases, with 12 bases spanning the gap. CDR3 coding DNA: TGCGCCAGCAGCCAAGATCAAGTAGCGGTCTACGAGCAGTACTTC. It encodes CASSQDQVAVYEQYF.

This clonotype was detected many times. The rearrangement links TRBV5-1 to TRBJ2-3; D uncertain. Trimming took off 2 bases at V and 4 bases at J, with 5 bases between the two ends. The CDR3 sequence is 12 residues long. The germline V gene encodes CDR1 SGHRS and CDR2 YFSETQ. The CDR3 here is CASSFVADTQYF. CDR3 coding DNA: TGCGCCAGCAGCTTCGTGGCAGATACGCAGTATTTT.

The CDR3 nucleotides are TGTGCCAGCAGTTTGCGGGACAGGAGGATAGGCTACACCTTC. Residues: CASSLRDRRIGYTF. The J gene is TRBJ1-2, the V gene TRBV28; 8 bases match TRBD1. This CDR3 has 14 amino acids. The germline V gene has CDR1 MDHEN and CDR2 SYDVKM. After removal of 3 bases from V and 8 bases from J, the junction contained 8 bases not matched to a gene.

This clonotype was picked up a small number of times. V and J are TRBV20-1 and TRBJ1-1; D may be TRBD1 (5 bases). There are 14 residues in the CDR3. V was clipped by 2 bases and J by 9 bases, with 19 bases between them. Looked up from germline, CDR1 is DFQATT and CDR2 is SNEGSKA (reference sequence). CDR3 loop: CSARTDRWGQKAFF. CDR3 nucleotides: TGCAGTGCTAGAACTGATCGCTGGGGCCAGAAAGCTTTCTTT.

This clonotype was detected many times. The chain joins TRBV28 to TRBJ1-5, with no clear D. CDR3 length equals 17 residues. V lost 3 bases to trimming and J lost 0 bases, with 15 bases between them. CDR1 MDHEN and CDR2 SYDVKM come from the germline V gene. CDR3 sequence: CASSFWAEFNSNQPQHF. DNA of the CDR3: TGTGCCAGCAGTTTTTGGGCAGAATTTAATAGCAATCAGCCCCAGCATTTT.

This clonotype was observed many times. The chain's CDR3 is CASSLELRGTGELFF. The CDR3 nucleotides are TGTGCCAGCAGCTTAGAACTACGAGGGACCGGGGAGCTGTTTTTT. The chain recombines TRBV11-2 with TRBJ2-2; D possibly corresponds to TRBD2 (5 bases). The ends were cut back, 0 bases at V and 5 bases at J, with 10 bases in the middle. The germline CDR1 and CDR2 sequences are SGHAT and FQNNGV. This CDR3 is 15 amino acids long.

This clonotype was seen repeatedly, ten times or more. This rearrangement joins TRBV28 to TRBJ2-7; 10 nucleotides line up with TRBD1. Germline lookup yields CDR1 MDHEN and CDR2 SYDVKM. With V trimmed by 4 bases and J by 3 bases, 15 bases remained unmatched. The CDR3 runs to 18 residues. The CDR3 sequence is CASSSETGTGAPDYEQYF. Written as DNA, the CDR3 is TGTGCCAGCAGTTCGGAAACCGGGACAGGGGCCCCAGACTACGAGCAGTACTTC.

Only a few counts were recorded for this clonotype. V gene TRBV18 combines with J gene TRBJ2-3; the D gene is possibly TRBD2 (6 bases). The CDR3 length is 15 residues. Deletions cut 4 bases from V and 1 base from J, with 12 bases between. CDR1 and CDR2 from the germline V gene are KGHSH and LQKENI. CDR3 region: CASSQTGVGTDTQYF. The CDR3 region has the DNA TGTGCCAGCTCACAAACGGGAGTCGGCACAGATACGCAGTATTTT.

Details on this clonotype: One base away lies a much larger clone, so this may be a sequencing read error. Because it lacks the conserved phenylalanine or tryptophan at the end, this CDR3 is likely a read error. CDR3 region: CASSPPRFEAFS. The CDR3 DNA reads as TGTGCCAGCTCACCACCAAGGTTTGAAGCTTTCTCT. The genes are TRBV18 and TRBJ1-1; D is uncertain. This CDR3 region has 12 residues. Deletions cut 0 bases from V and 7 bases from J, with 6 bases between. Germline values: CDR1 KGHSH, CDR2 LQKENI.